This TCR beta chain was captured in a study of early stage breast cancer tumors. Here immunoSEQ multiplex PCR was the method, and the copy in TCRdb shows in-frame clones only, minus some. This table has roughly 10,000 clones, over 70% appearing once. Sequenced: breast tumor tissue. The clonotype originates from a person aged 70 to 79 with breast cancer.

CDR3 sequence reads: CASSSSGQASTDTQYF. Here the CDR3 DNA reads TGCGCCAGCAGCTCCTCTGGACAGGCTAGCACAGATACGCAGTATTTT. The chain carries TRBV4-3 and TRBJ2-3, with 7 bases identical to TRBD1. CDR1 and CDR2 from the germline V gene are LGHNA and YSLEER. The J segment lost 0 bases and the V segment lost 5 bases, leaving 8 bases of the junction unmatched. The CDR3 loop spans 16 amino acids.